This entry features one T cell receptor (beta chain) sequence. Using immunoSEQ multiplex PCR, the repertoire was profiled, and TCRdb retains in-frame clones only, with some absent. The data contain around 130,000 clones, 86% of them singletons. There are 14 residues in the CDR3. Germline V lookup: CDR1 SGDLS, CDR2 YYNGEE. V lost 0 bases and J lost 3, with 7 bases in between. The data derive from a study of T cell responses to AZD1222 COVID-19 vaccine. The input for sequencing was peripheral blood, taken on day 0 of AZD1222 vaccination. V usage is TRBV9 and J usage is TRBJ1-5; the D is unclear. The sequence derives from an adult in good health. CDR3 residues: CASSVAGHNQPQHF. The CDR3 DNA is TGTGCCAGCAGCGTAGCTGGGCACAATCAGCCCCAGCATTTT.